This T cell receptor (beta chain) was sequenced in a study of T cells in Graves' hyperthyroidism and ophthalmopathy. This clonotype has a handful of counts. What it recognizes is unknown. The study, taken as a whole, reports: The majority of expanded thyroid clonotypes above 0.001 also appeared in blood.

The V gene lost 2 bases and the J gene lost 4 bases, with 17 bases spanning the gap. This CDR3 comprises 16 residues. CDR1 and CDR2 from the germline V gene are MNHEY and SVGAGI. Researchers took RNA transcripts and amplified the TCR beta CDR3 regions from them. RT-PCR in the first round (using the HTBI primer set) targeted the TCR CDR3. MiXCR was run by TCRdb on the multiplex PCR reads, yielding one entry per CDR3 protein. Among about 770,000 distinct CDR3 sequences listed, around 19% were seen once. The chain uses TRBV6-5 and TRBJ1-2; TRBD1 might be the D (5 bases). This clonotype was sampled from a woman aged 50 to 60 with Graves' hyperthyroidism that later progressed to Graves' ophthalmopathy. Input material: blood. The DNA for the CDR3 is TGTGCCAGCAGTTACGGCCTAGGGGAGGAAATCTATGGCTACACCTTC. Residues: CASSYGLGEEIYGYTF.